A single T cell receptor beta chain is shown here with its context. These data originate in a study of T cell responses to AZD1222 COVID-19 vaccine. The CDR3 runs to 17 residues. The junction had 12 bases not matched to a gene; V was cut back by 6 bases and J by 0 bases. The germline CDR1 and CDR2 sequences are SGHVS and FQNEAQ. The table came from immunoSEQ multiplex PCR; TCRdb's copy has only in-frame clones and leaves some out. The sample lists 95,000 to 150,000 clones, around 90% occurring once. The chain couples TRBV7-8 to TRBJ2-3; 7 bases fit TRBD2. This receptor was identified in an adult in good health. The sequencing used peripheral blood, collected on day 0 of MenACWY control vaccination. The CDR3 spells CASRERPGLTSTDTQYF. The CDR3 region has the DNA TGTGCCAGCAGAGAGAGACCGGGACTAACTAGCACAGATACGCAGTATTTT.